This T cell receptor (beta chain) derives from a study of T cell changes during pregnancy in multiple sclerosis. The germline V gene has CDR1 SGHRS and CDR2 YFSETQ. With 5 bases clipped from V and 4 bases from J, the junction kept 5 bases outside the gene matches. This CDR3 is 13 amino acids long. Some clones are missing from TCRdb's copy, which holds only in-frame ones; the method was immunoSEQ multiplex PCR. The table lists 35,000 to 55,000 clones, 89% of them singletons, with roughly 1.2% in the top ten. This specimen consisted of CD4+ T cells from peripheral blood mononuclear cells, obtained after pregnancy. The rearrangement links TRBV5-1 to TRBJ2-7, with 8 bases matching TRBD2. This TCR was recovered from a female donor with multiple sclerosis, enrolled in a pregnancy study. CDR3 bases: TGCGCCAGCAGTCCTAGCGGGCCTTACGAGCAGTACTTC. As protein: CASSPSGPYEQYF.